This entry lists 6 T cell receptor beta chains sequenced from one sample in a study of T-cell memory formation after mild COVID-19. TCRdb processed the 5' RACE reads anew with MiXCR; each CDR3 protein has one entry. The sample has 250,000 or so distinct CDR3 sequences, over 15% seen once. Sample: PBMCs or a T cell subset sorted from them (not recorded which). The source is a man younger than 30 who had mild COVID-19 (a few samples of this study predate the infection). Cell type and time point are not known.

There are a few counts of this clonotype. J is TRBJ1-2 and V is TRBV5-4; D uncertain. CDR1 and CDR2 from the germline V gene are SGHNT and YYREEE (reference sequence). Trimming left V 4 bases short and J 0 bases short, with 10 bases between. The CDR3 runs 14 residues. The CDR3 DNA follows: TGTGCCAGCAGCCCGCTTACAGCTAACTATGGCTACACCTTC. Translating it yields CASSPLTANYGYTF.

This clonotype was observed a handful of times. This rearrangement joins TRBV10-3 to TRBJ1-6, with 8 bases that match TRBD1. The CDR3 is made up of 14 amino acids. Germline V lookup: CDR1 ENHRY, CDR2 SYGVKD. V shed 6 bases, J shed 8 bases, and the junction held 6 bases outside the gene matches. CDR3 DNA sequence: TGTGCCATCAGCAAGACAGGGGAGGATTCACCCCTCCACTTT. The encoded protein is CAISKTGEDSPLHF.

This clonotype was found many times. The chain's CDR3 is CASSPTGQGGNTIYF. The CDR3 coding sequence is TGTGCCAGCAGCCCTACCGGACAGGGGGGAAACACCATATATTTT. The V gene is TRBV2, the J gene TRBJ1-3, with 9 bases identical to TRBD1. The trim removed 6 bases at V and 4 bases at J, leaving 7 bases unmatched. The CDR3 contains 15 residues. Germline assignment: CDR1 SNHLY and CDR2 FYNNEI.

This clonotype was observed a handful of times. This rearrangement joins TRBV5-1 to TRBJ2-1, with D tentatively TRBD1 (5 bases). CDR3 length equals 14 residues. V lost 2 bases and J lost 8, with 14 bases in between. Per germline, CDR1 SGHRS and CDR2 YFSETQ. The CDR3 reads CASSLGVGSDEQFF. The CDR3 coding sequence is TGCGCCAGCAGCTTAGGGGTCGGCAGCGATGAGCAGTTCTTC.

This clonotype was counted only a few times. V and J are TRBV6-2 or TRBV6-3 and TRBJ2-7; 8 bases match TRBD2. The J segment lost 7 bases and the V segment lost 2 bases, leaving 16 bases of the junction unmatched. The CDR3 is 17 amino acids. CDR1 is MNHEY and CDR2 is SVGEGT in the germline V gene. In DNA, the CDR3 is TGTGCCAGCAGTTACACCCGGACGGGAGCGGGGGCAATAGAGCAGTACGTC. Its translation is CASSYTRTGAGAIEQYV.

This clonotype was observed a few times. The chain joins TRBV4-1 to TRBJ1-6, with D unresolved. Trimming left V 4 bases short and J 6 bases short, with 13 bases between. The germline V gene encodes CDR1 MGHRA and CDR2 YSYEKL. This CDR3 is built from 15 residues. The CDR3 bases are TGCGCCAGCAGCCCCCTCGTGGCAGCTAATTCACCCCTCCACTTT. It specifies CASSPLVAANSPLHF.